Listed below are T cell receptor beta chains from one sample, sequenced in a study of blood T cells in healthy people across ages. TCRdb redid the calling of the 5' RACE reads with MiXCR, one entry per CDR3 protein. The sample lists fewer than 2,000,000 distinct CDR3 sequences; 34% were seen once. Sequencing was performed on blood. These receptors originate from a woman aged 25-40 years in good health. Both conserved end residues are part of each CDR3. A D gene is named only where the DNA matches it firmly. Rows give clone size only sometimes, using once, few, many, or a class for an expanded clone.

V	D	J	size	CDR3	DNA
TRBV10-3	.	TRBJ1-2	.	CAISGTPREGIANYGYTF	TGTGCCATCAGTGGGACCCCTAGGGAGGGGATAGCTAACTATGGCTACACCTTC
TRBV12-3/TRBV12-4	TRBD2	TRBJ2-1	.	CASSLEVLAGGNEQFF	TGTGCCAGCAGTTTAGAAGTCCTAGCGGGTGGAAATGAGCAGTTCTTC
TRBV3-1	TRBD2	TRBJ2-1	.	CASSQGREPYNEQFF	TGTGCCAGCAGCCAAGGGCGGGAGCCCTACAATGAGCAGTTCTTC
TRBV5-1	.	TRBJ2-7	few	CASSLAVVLSGRFRSYEQYF	TGCGCCAGCAGCTTGGCCGTTGTTCTCTCAGGTAGGTTTCGATCCTACGAGCAGTACTTC
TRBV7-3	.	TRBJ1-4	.	CASSLRIRAAWEKLFF	TGTGCCAGCAGCTTAAGGATTAGGGCAGCTTGGGAGAAACTGTTTTTT
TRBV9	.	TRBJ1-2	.	CASSADSLGTVYGYTF	TGTGCCAGCAGCGCCGACAGTCTTGGGACCGTCTATGGCTACACCTTC
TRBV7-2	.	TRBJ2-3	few	CASSSGGVGTDTQYF	TGTGCCAGCAGCTCTGGGGGAGTGGGCACAGATACGCAGTATTTT
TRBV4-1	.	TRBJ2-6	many	CASSRNDQSGANVLTF	TGCGCCAGCAGCCGGAACGATCAGTCTGGGGCCAACGTCCTGACTTTC
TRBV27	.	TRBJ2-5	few	CASSLLVDDPVPKEQYF	TGTGCCAGCAGTTTATTGGTCGACGACCCGGTTCCAAAAGAGCAGTACTTC
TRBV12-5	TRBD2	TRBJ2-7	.	CASGLEERAGVGQEIQYF	TGTGCTAGTGGTTTGGAAGAGCGAGCGGGAGTAGGCCAAGAGATCCAGTACTTC
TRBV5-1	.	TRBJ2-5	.	CASSLVGLEGETQYF	TGCGCCAGCAGCTTGGTAGGTCTGGAGGGAGAGACCCAGTACTTC
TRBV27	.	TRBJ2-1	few	CASSFPTANEQFF	TGTGCCAGCAGTTTTCCGACCGCAAATGAGCAGTTCTTC
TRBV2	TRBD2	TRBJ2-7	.	CASSEDAGLGRAYEQYF	TGTGCCAGCAGTGAAGATGCGGGACTAGGGAGGGCCTACGAGCAGTACTTC
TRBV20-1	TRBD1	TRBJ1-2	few	CSAKGQTYGYTF	TGCAGTGCAAAGGGACAGACCTATGGCTACACCTTC
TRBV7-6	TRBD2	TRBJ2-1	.	CASSLVRRGAYNEQFF	TGTGCCAGCAGCTTAGTTCGGCGGGGGGCCTACAATGAGCAGTTCTTC
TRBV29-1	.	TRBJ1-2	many	CSVDAINYGYTF	TGCAGCGTTGATGCAATAAACTATGGCTACACCTTC
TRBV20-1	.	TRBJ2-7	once	CSARESTAYPYEQYF	TGCAGTGCTAGAGAGAGCACAGCATACCCCTACGAGCAGTACTTC
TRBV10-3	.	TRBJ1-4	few	CAISESTRPLEKLFF	TGTGCCATCAGTGAGTCGACCAGGCCACTGGAAAAACTGTTTTTT
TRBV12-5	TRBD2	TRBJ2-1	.	CASGSGGRDEQFF	TGTGCTAGTGGATCGGGGGGGAGGGATGAGCAGTTCTTC
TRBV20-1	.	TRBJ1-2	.	CSAQRRGFYYGYTF	TGCAGTGCTCAACGGCGGGGGTTTTACTATGGCTACACCTTC
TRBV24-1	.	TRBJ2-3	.	CATSETGRDTQYF	TGTGCCACCAGTGAAACAGGGAGAGATACGCAGTATTTT
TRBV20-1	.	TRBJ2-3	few	CSAGEGTDTQYF	TGCAGTGCCGGTGAGGGCACAGATACGCAGTATTTT